The entry that follows covers one TCR beta chain sequence. V shed 4 bases, J shed 3 bases, and the junction held 8 bases outside the gene matches. Per the germline V gene, CDR1 is SGHNT and CDR2 is YYREEE (reference sequence). The CDR3 runs to 16 residues. As handled by the study authors: Estimation of nucleated cell counts was performed using reference gene primer amplification. The protocol was immunoSEQ multiplex PCR, while the TCRdb copy is restricted to in-frame clones and leaves out a portion. V, J and clone size were drawn from that table, and D and trimming were deduced from the DNA. The data hold 250,000 or so clones, with about 91% observed a single time. This specimen comes from a study of blood T cell repertoires in COVID-19. Turning to the study itself: Whether acute or convalescent, the COVID-19 samples came from the United States, Italy and Spain.

The clonotype was recovered from a woman aged 40-49 years who had recovered from COVID-19. Input material: peripheral blood. V and J are TRBV5-4 and TRBJ2-5, with 11 bases lining up with TRBD2. The chain's CDR3 is CASSPKKLAGEETQYF. The DNA of the CDR3 is TGTGCCAGCAGCCCTAAAAAACTAGCGGGGGAAGAGACCCAGTACTTC.